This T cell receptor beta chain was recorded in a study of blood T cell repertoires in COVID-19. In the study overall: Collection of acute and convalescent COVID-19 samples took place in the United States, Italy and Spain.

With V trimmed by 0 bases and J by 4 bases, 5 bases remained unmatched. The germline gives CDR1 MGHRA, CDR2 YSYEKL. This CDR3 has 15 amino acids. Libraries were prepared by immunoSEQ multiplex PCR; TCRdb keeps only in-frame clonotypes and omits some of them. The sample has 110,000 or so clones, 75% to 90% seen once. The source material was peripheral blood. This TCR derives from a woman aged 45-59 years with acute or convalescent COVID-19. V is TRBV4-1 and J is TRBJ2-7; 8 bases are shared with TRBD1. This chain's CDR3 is CASSQEDRVYYEQYF. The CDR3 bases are TGCGCCAGCAGCCAAGAGGACAGGGTCTATTACGAGCAGTACTTC.